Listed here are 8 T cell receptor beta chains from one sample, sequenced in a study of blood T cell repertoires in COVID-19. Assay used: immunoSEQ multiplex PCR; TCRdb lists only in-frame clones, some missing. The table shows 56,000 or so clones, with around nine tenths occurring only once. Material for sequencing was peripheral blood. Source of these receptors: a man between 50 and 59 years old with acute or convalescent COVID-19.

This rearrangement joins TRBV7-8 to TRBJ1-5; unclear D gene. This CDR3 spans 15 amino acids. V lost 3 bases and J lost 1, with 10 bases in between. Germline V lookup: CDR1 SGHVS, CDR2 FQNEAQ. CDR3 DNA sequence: TGTGCCAGCAGCTTGGCGGTGCTGAGCAATCAGCCCCAGCATTTT. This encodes CASSLAVLSNQPQHF.

Written as DNA, the CDR3 is TGTGCCACCGGGACAGGGAGCTCTGGAAACACCATATATTTT. Residues: CATGTGSSGNTIYF. The chain uses TRBV10-3 and TRBJ1-3; 9 nucleotides match TRBD1. There are 14 residues in the CDR3. Germline V lookup: CDR1 ENHRY, CDR2 SYGVKD. V lost 10 bases, J lost 0 bases, and 4 bases stayed unmatched.

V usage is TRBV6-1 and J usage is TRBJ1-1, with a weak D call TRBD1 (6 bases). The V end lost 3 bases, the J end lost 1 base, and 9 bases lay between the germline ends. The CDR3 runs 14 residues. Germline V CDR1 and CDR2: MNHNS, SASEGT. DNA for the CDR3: TGTGCCAGCAGTGACCGGGACAAGAACACTGAAGCTTTCTTT. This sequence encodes CASSDRDKNTEAFF.

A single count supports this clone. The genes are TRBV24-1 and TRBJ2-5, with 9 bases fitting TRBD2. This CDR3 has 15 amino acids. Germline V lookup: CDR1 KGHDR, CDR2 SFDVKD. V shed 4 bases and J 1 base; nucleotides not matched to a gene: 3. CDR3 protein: CATSEGGRAQETQYF. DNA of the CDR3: TGTGCCACCAGTGAAGGCGGGAGGGCCCAAGAGACCCAGTACTTC.

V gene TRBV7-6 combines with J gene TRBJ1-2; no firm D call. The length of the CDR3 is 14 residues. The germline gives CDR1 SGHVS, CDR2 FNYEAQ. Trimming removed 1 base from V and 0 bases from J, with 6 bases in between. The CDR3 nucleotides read TGTGCCAGCAGCTTAGACAGCTCTAACTATGGCTACACCTTC. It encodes CASSLDSSNYGYTF. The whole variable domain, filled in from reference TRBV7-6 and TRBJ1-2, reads GAGVSQSPRYKVTKRGQDVALRCDPISGHVSLYWYRQALGQGPEFLTYFNYEAQQDKSGLPNDRFSAERPEGSISTLTIQRTEQRDSAMYRCASSLDSSNYGYTFGSGTRLTVV.

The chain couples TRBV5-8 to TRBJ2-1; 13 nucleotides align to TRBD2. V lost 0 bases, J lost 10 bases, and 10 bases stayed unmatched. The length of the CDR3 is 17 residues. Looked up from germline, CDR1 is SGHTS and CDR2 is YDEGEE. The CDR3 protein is CASSLVGLAGEKGEQFF. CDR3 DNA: TGTGCCAGCAGCTTGGTAGGACTAGCGGGAGAAAAAGGCGAGCAGTTCTTC.

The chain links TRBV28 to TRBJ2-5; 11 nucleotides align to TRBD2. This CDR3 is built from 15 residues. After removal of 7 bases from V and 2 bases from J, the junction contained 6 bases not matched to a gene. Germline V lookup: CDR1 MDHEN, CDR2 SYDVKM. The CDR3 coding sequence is TGTGCCAGCACATTCGGGACTAGCGGTCAAGAGACCCAGTACTTC. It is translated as CASTFGTSGQETQYF.

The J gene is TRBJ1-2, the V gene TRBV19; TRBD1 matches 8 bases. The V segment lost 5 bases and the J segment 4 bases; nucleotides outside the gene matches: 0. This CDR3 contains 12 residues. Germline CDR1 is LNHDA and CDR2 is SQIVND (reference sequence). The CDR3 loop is CASSDRGYGYTF. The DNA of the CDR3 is TGTGCCAGTAGTGACAGGGGCTATGGCTACACCTTC. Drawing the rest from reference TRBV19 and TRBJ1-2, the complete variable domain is DGGITQSPKYLFRKEGQNVTLSCEQNLNHDAMYWYRQDPGQGLRLIYYSQIVNDFQKGDIAEGYSVSREKKESFPLTVTSAQKNPTAFYLCASSDRGYGYTFGSGTRLTVV.